This T cell receptor (beta chain) was sequenced during a study of T-cell reconstitution after alpha-beta-depleted transplantation in children. The CDR3 extends over 14 amino acids. Per the germline V gene, CDR1 is DFQATT and CDR2 is SNEGSKA (reference sequence). With 6 bases removed from V and 0 bases from J, the gap between germline ends came to 14 bases. Molecular barcoding with unique molecular identifiers was used for the TCRbeta library. MiXCR, applied by TCRdb to the PCR reads, yields one record per CDR3 protein. The table has over 100,000 distinct CDR3 sequences, around a tenth seen once. The sample consisted of PBMCs, taken before TCRalphabeta/CD19-depleted stem cell transplant. The chain combines TRBV20-1 with TRBJ1-1, with D unclear. The source is a boy between 2 and 10 years old with acute lymphoblastic leukemia, due to receive a stem cell transplant. The CDR3 sequence is CSAASRVMNTEAFF. The CDR3 region has the DNA TGCAGTGCGGCCTCGAGGGTCATGAACACTGAAGCTTTCTTT.